This T cell receptor beta chain was found in a study of T cells after yellow fever vaccination. About this clonotype: The antigen is unknown.

Via MiXCR, TCRdb re-called the 5' RACE reads, giving one row per CDR3 protein. The data hold approximately 250,000 distinct CDR3 sequences, with around 4.9% observed a single time. Study outcomes and limitations: From the bulk population, abundant clonotypes could contaminate and appear within FACS-sorted repertoires. Most clones from primary vaccination were detected again post-booster (about 95% CD4, more than 85% CD8).

Trimming took off 0 bases at V and 4 bases at J, with 9 bases between the two ends. CDR1 is MNHEY and CDR2 is SVGAGI in the germline V gene. This CDR3 region has 14 residues. The source of this sequence is a man aged 18 to 30 who received the YFV17D yellow fever vaccine. The rearrangement joins TRBV6-5 to TRBJ1-1; no clear D gene. The material sequenced was CD4+ T cells sorted from PBMCs, taken on the day of the yellow fever booster vaccination. The CDR3 sequence: CASSYSRAGTEAFF. The DNA of the CDR3 is TGTGCCAGCAGTTACTCGCGGGCAGGCACTGAAGCTTTCTTT.